The source of this T cell receptor (beta chain) is a study of blood T cells in healthy people across ages. General study results and limits: Those diversity estimates obtained from one million T cells were thought to be underestimates.

A note on this clonotype: Its target is unknown.

Alongside a J-beta primer mix, a sample-barcoded 5' primer served in a second PCR lasting about 7 to 11 cycles. TCRdb used MiXCR to reprocess the 5' RACE reads, holding one entry per CDR3 protein. The sample holds hundreds of thousands of distinct CDR3 sequences; under 80% are singletons and the top ten take roughly 25%. The CDR3 covers 16 residues. The ends were cut back, 0 bases at V and 5 bases at J, with 14 bases in the middle. Germline V gene sequence: CDR1 ENHRY, CDR2 SYGVKD. The clonotype comes from a young man in good health. The chain employs TRBV10-3 and TRBJ2-1; D perhaps matches TRBD2 (7 bases). The sample was blood. For the CDR3, the DNA is TGTGCCATCAGTGAGTCAGGGCGGGGGACAAACAATGAGCAGTTCTTC. Its translation: CAISESGRGTNNEQFF.